Shown below are 30 T cell receptor beta chains from a single sample sequenced in a study of OX40 agonist ivuxolimab in advanced cancers. Sequencing was performed with immunoSEQ multiplex PCR; in TCRdb, only in-frame clones are kept and a portion is missing. The sample contains approximately 18,000 clones, less than 85% of which appear only once. The sample here was CD4+ or CD8+ T cells sorted from blood, taken in a trial of the OX40 agonist ivuxolimab. The origin of the receptors is an adult with an advanced solid tumor such as melanoma, head and neck, liver or kidney cancer.

CDR3 region: CASSSQGQYYGYTF. Here the CDR3 DNA reads TGTGCCAGCAGCAGTCAGGGCCAGTACTATGGCTACACCTTC. This rearrangement joins TRBV7-9 to TRBJ1-2; TRBD1 is a possible D gene (5 bases). V was clipped by 5 bases and J by 3 bases, with 13 bases between them. CDR3 length: 14 residues. Per the germline V gene, CDR1 is SEHNR and CDR2 is FQNEAQ (reference sequence).

The rearrangement links TRBV5-4 to TRBJ1-1; D not certain. This CDR3 spans 12 amino acids. Germline V gene sequence: CDR1 SGHNT, CDR2 YYREEE (reference sequence). Trimming took off 5 bases at V and 5 bases at J, with 10 bases between the two ends. The CDR3 DNA sequence: TGTGCCAGCAGATGGGAGAGGACTGAAGCTTTCTTT. Its protein product is CASRWERTEAFF.

The genes are TRBV28 and TRBJ2-3, with D unresolved. From germline, CDR1 is MDHEN and CDR2 SYDVKM. CDR3 length equals 16 residues. Trimming took off 3 bases at V and 0 bases at J, with 13 bases between the two ends. The chain's CDR3 is CASSLLYPSSTDTQYF. The CDR3, as DNA: TGTGCCAGCAGTTTGCTTTACCCCTCTAGCACAGATACGCAGTATTTT.

The chain uses TRBV5-1 and TRBJ1-1; a possible D gene is TRBD1 (5 bases). Trimming cost V 4 bases and J 6 bases, with 13 bases left between them. CDR1 is SGHRS and CDR2 is YFSETQ in the germline V gene. This CDR3 region has 13 residues. The CDR3 bases are TGCGCCAGCAGCCTCCAGGGTTCGGCTGAAGCTTTCTTT. This codes for CASSLQGSAEAFF.

The table lists this clone with a count of one. The rearrangement uses TRBV6-6 and TRBJ2-7, with a weak D call TRBD1 (5 bases). The CDR3 loop spans 14 amino acids. CDR1 is MNHNY, CDR2 SVGAGI, per germline (reference sequence). Trimming pared 8 bases from V and 0 bases from J, leaving 14 bases between. In DNA, the CDR3 is TGTGCCAGCTGTTCGAGACAGTCCTCCTACGAGCAGTACTTC. Encoded protein: CASCSRQSSYEQYF.

Comments on this clone: At one end the junction does not follow the germline gene, possibly because of a read error. The chain links TRBV5-6 to TRBJ2-4, with D perhaps TRBD2 (5 bases). Germline loops: CDR1 SGHDT, CDR2 YYEEEE. The CDR3 runs 12 residues. CDR3 DNA: TGTGCCAGCAGCTCAATCCGGGGTTCGGTAGACTTC. Protein: CASSSIRGSVDF. Full variable domain (missing parts from reference TRBV5-6 and TRBJ2-4): DAGVTQSPTHLIKTRGQQVTLRCSPKSGHDTVSWYQQALGQGPQFIFQYYEEEERQRGNFPDRFSGHQFPNYSSELNVNALLLGDSALYLCASSSIRGSVDFGAGTRLSVL.

The genes are TRBV2 and TRBJ1-1, with D possibly being TRBD1 (5 bases). V lost 2 bases and J 1 base, leaving 8 bases between the germline ends. The CDR3 loop spans 14 amino acids. Germline V lookup: CDR1 SNHLY, CDR2 FYNNEI. The CDR3 DNA follows: TGTGCCAGCAGTGAACGGGGGGGGAACACTGAAGCTTTCTTT. It encodes CASSERGGNTEAFF.

The V call is TRBV7-9, the J call TRBJ2-7; the D gene is possibly TRBD1 (5 bases). The CDR3 consists of 12 residues. Per germline, CDR1 SEHNR and CDR2 FQNEAQ (reference sequence). V lost 5 bases to trimming and J lost 4 bases, with 9 bases between them. The chain's CDR3 is CASSRDRYEQYF. Here the CDR3 DNA reads TGTGCCAGCAGCCGCGACAGATACGAGCAGTACTTC.

This clone was observed a single time. This chain uses TRBV9 with TRBJ1-1; D uncertain. The V end lost 1 base, the J end lost 0 bases, and 19 bases lay between the germline ends. The germline V gene encodes CDR1 SGDLS and CDR2 YYNGEE. The CDR3 consists of 18 residues. CDR3 in DNA: TGTGCCAGCAGCGTATTTAGGGAAAATCCCACTATGAACACTGAAGCTTTCTTT. It codes for CASSVFRENPTMNTEAFF.

The chain uses TRBV19 and TRBJ1-6, with 9 positions matching TRBD1. V trimming: 3 bases; J trimming: 9 bases; junction bases outside the gene matches: 3. Germline V lookup: CDR1 LNHDA, CDR2 SQIVND (reference sequence). The CDR3 extends over 14 amino acids. In nucleotides, the CDR3 is TGTGCCAGTAGTATCGGGACAGGGATTTCACCCCTCCACTTT. Protein: CASSIGTGISPLHF.

This clone has just one count. The V and J genes are TRBV27 and TRBJ1-1; D is perhaps TRBD1 (5 bases). V was cut by 3 bases and J by 1 base, with 6 bases left in between. The germline CDR1 and CDR2 sequences are MNHEY and SMNVEV (reference sequence). CDR3 length: 13 residues. CDR3 sequence reads: CASSFGGNTEAFF. The CDR3 region has the DNA TGTGCCAGCAGTTTCGGGGGGAACACTGAAGCTTTCTTT.

The gene calls are TRBV18 and TRBJ2-7, with D hard to call. V dropped 6 bases and J dropped 0 bases, with 6 bases sitting between them. Germline V gives CDR1 KGHSH, CDR2 LQKENI. The CDR3 has 12 residues. The CDR3 bases are TGTGCCAGCTCCCAAAGCTCCTACGAGCAGTACTTC. This sequence encodes CASSQSSYEQYF.

This sequence joins TRBV29-1 and TRBJ1-4; D unclear. Germline V gives CDR1 SQVTM, CDR2 ANQGSEA. The CDR3 consists of 14 residues. V lost 2 bases and J 5 bases, leaving 12 bases between the germline ends. CDR3 nucleotide sequence: TGCAGCGTTGAATTGGCGGGAGGGAATGAAAAACTGTTTTTT. Translation gives CSVELAGGNEKLFF.

This clone has a single count. The V call is TRBV4-1, the J call TRBJ1-5; unclear D gene. This CDR3 has 16 residues. CDR1 is MGHRA and CDR2 is YSYEKL in the germline V gene. V dropped 2 bases and J dropped 1 base, with 12 bases sitting between them. The CDR3: CASSQPPPRSNQPQHF. CDR3 bases: TGCGCCAGCAGCCAACCCCCCCCGAGGAGCAATCAGCCCCAGCATTTT.

This chain uses TRBV7-8 with TRBJ2-2; 8 nucleotides agree with TRBD1. The germline CDR1 and CDR2 sequences are SGHVS and FQNEAQ. CDR3 size: 17 residues. V shed 2 bases, J shed 1 base, and the junction held 6 bases outside the gene matches. CDR3 sequence: CASSLPRQGRNTGELFF. The CDR3 nucleotides read TGTGCCAGCAGCTTACCTCGACAGGGGCGGAACACCGGGGAGCTGTTTTTT.

The chain has TRBV9 and TRBJ2-1, with TRBD1 matching 7 bases. The CDR3 has 15 amino acids. The ends lost 4 bases at V and 3 bases at J; junction bases unmatched: 7. Germline V gene data show CDR1 as SGDLS and CDR2 as YYNGEE. CDR3 nucleotides: TGTGCCAGCAGCCCGCACCGGGACAGCTACAATGAGCAGTTCTTC. It is translated as CASSPHRDSYNEQFF.

The rearrangement links TRBV27 to TRBJ2-1, with TRBD2 matching 15 bases. This CDR3 comprises 21 residues. CDR1 and CDR2 from the germline V gene are MNHEY and SMNVEV (reference sequence). V dropped 5 bases and J dropped 2; count of bases not matched to a gene: 16. Written as DNA, the CDR3 is TGTGCCAGCAGTAGACCGGGGACTAGCGGGAGGACCCGGGCAGCCTACAATGAGCAGTTCTTC. Protein: CASSRPGTSGRTRAAYNEQFF.

This chain connects TRBV5-1 to TRBJ1-3, with D possibly matching TRBD1 (6 bases). The CDR3 has 17 amino acids. Germline loops: CDR1 SGHRS, CDR2 YFSETQ. V was shortened by 5 bases and J by 2 bases, with 20 bases between the two germline ends. The CDR3 protein is CASRGGAGTPAGNTIYF. In nucleotides, the CDR3 is TGCGCCAGCAGAGGGGGGGCAGGGACACCCGCTGGAAACACCATATATTTT.

This chain connects TRBV29-1 to TRBJ2-7; D unclear. Per germline, CDR1 SQVTM and CDR2 ANQGSEA. This CDR3 has 13 residues. V was clipped by 0 bases and J by 3 bases, with 9 bases between them. The CDR3 DNA reads TGCAGCGTTGAAGAGGAGTCTTACTACGAGCAGTACTTC. This codes for CSVEEESYYEQYF.

This clone was picked up a small number of times. The V gene is TRBV6-5, the J gene TRBJ1-5, with D tentatively TRBD1 (5 bases). This CDR3 has 14 amino acids. In germline, CDR1 is MNHEY, CDR2 SVGAGI. Trimming cost V 6 bases and J 4 bases, with 13 bases left between them. CDR3 sequence reads: CASSPRGYNQPQHF. Written as DNA, the CDR3 is TGTGCCAGCAGCCCTAGGGGATATAATCAGCCCCAGCATTTT.

The gene calls are TRBV6-5 and TRBJ2-4, with TRBD1 identical over 7 bases. Germline lookup yields CDR1 MNHEY and CDR2 SVGAGI. With 6 bases clipped from V and 4 bases from J, the junction kept 6 bases outside the gene matches. The CDR3 spans 14 residues. The CDR3 DNA is TGTGCCAGCAGCATGACAGGGCCTAAAAACATTCAGTACTTC. Translated: CASSMTGPKNIQYF.

This clone was picked up a small number of times. CDR3 loop: CASSLGTAVNYGYTF. The CDR3 coding sequence is TGTGCCAGCAGCTTAGGGACAGCCGTTAACTATGGCTACACCTTC. The genes are TRBV7-3 and TRBJ1-2; 7 bases are shared with TRBD1. With 2 bases clipped from V and 1 base from J, the junction kept 4 bases outside the gene matches. Germline loops: CDR1 SGHTA, CDR2 FQGTGA. The CDR3 is 15 amino acids.

The V gene is TRBV7-9, the J gene TRBJ2-1; possible D gene TRBD1, 6 bases. Deletions cut 5 bases from V and 6 bases from J, with 23 bases between. In germline, CDR1 is SEHNR, CDR2 FQNEAQ (reference sequence). The CDR3 spans 17 residues. The CDR3 DNA is TGTGCCAGCAGCCGAACAGGGTTAGGGACCCACTCCAATGAGCAGTTCTTC. Its translation: CASSRTGLGTHSNEQFF. Full variable domain (remainder filled in from reference TRBV7-9 and TRBJ2-1): DTGVSQNPRHKITKRGQNVTFRCDPISEHNRLYWYRQTLGQGPEFLTYFQNEAQLEKSRLLSDRFSAERPKGSFSTLEIQRTEQGDSAMYLCASSRTGLGTHSNEQFFGPGTRLTVL.

Of note for this clone: The same CDR3 can be traced to other DNA sequences in this sample. The chain carries TRBV27 and TRBJ1-2, with a possible D match to TRBD1 (5 bases). The CDR3 extends over 12 amino acids. The V end was cut by 2 bases, the J end by 6 bases, with 7 bases between. Germline V gene sequence: CDR1 MNHEY, CDR2 SMNVEV (reference sequence). The DNA for the CDR3 is TGTGCCAGCAGTTTAGGGGGAAATGGCTACACCTTC. Translating gives CASSLGGNGYTF.

The chain is built from TRBV19 and TRBJ2-1, with no clear D. The V end lost 6 bases, the J end lost 9 bases, and 9 bases lay between the germline ends. Per the germline V gene, CDR1 is LNHDA and CDR2 is SQIVND (reference sequence). The length of the CDR3 is 11 residues. This CDR3 reads CASRSSIEQFF. DNA for the CDR3: TGTGCCAGTAGGTCTAGTATTGAGCAGTTCTTC.

The rearrangement links TRBV6-5 to TRBJ2-1; D possibly corresponds to TRBD2 (6 bases). Trimming pared 6 bases from V and 7 bases from J, leaving 19 bases between. CDR1 is MNHEY and CDR2 is SVGAGI in the germline V gene. The CDR3 is 15 amino acids. The CDR3 spells CASSPLEGVGNEQFF. The CDR3 bases are TGTGCCAGCAGCCCCTTGGAGGGAGTAGGTAATGAGCAGTTCTTC.

The genes are TRBV6-1 and TRBJ2-4, with D unclear. The CDR3 runs 11 residues. Looked up from germline, CDR1 is MNHNS and CDR2 is SASEGT. Trimming removed 6 bases from V and 10 bases from J, with 10 bases in between. The CDR3 DNA follows: TGTGCCAGCAGGGAATTATTAATTCAGTACTTC. Its translation: CASRELLIQYF.

This clone was found a few times. The chain uses TRBV6-4 and TRBJ2-1, with 12 bases matching TRBD2. V shed 0 bases and J 8 bases; nucleotides not matched to a gene: 5. The CDR3 loop spans 16 amino acids. Germline lookup yields CDR1 MRHNA and CDR2 SNTAGT. The CDR3 sequence: CASSDSGTSGLDEQFF. CDR3 coding DNA: TGTGCCAGCAGTGACTCCGGGACTAGCGGGCTCGATGAGCAGTTCTTC.

This clone was seen only once. The chain combines TRBV15 with TRBJ1-1; TRBD1 agrees at 8 bases. J was trimmed by 10 bases and V by 3 bases; bases with no gene match: 4. CDR1 LNHNV and CDR2 YYDKDF come from the germline V gene (reference sequence). The CDR3 consists of 12 residues. CDR3 loop: CATSRATGVAFF. The CDR3 coding sequence is TGTGCCACCAGCAGGGCGACAGGGGTAGCTTTCTTT. Variable domain in full (rest from reference TRBV15 and TRBJ1-1): DAMVIQNPRYQVTQFGKPVTLSCSQTLNHNVMYWYQQKSSQAPKLLFHYYDKDFNNEADTPDNFQSRRPNTSFCFLDIRSPGLGDTAMYLCATSRATGVAFFGQGTRLTVV.

This clone is medium-sized. The chain employs TRBV9 and TRBJ2-7; TRBD1 matches at 9 bases. The germline V gene has CDR1 SGDLS and CDR2 YYNGEE. V shed 4 bases and J 6 bases; nucleotides not matched to a gene: 8. This CDR3 region has 14 residues. CDR3 sequence (DNA): TGTGCCAGCAGCCCCCGGGACAGGGTCCTCGAGCAGTACTTC. Protein: CASSPRDRVLEQYF.